The following is a T cell receptor beta chain sequence with its context. This clonotype was seen repeatedly, ten times or more. The target of this receptor is not known. Per-nucleotide qualities are absent, and no much larger clonotype sits a single base away. Blood bank volunteers in Maryland, USA served as the healthy controls. Libraries from unsorted PBMCs were made from 2 million PBMCs kept in RNAlater at -80 degrees C until RNA extraction. Peripheral blood was subjected to Ficoll-Hypaque density gradient centrifugation to isolate PBMCs, which were then cryopreserved in liquid nitrogen. The germline V gene (reference sequence) sets CDR1 to DFQATT and CDR2 to SNEGSKA. Including cysteine and phenylalanine, the CDR3 has 15 amino acids. Only the CDR3 region is kept as DNA, spanning 45 bases read in frame from base 1. V and J are truncated by 1 base and 1 base respectively, leaving an intervening sequence of 11 bases.

This sample stems from a study of neurological immune-mediated disorders (dated by TCRdb to about 2019). Context from the whole study: Peripheral blood TCR-beta repertoires from HTLV-I-associated myelopathy (HAM/TSP) patients, multiple sclerosis patients and healthy controls were compared by UMI-based sequencing. The approximately 100 TCR-beta libraries included longitudinal samples, technical triplicates and paired sorted CD4+ and CD8+ T-cell subsets alongside PBMC samples. The cohort was made up of about 65 subjects, consisting of some 15 HAM/TSP patients, 35 or so multiple sclerosis patients and roughly 20 healthy controls. The paper as a whole reports these results and caveats: TCR clonal expansion was highest in HAM/TSP patients and lowest in MS patients, with MS patients falling below even healthy controls. Expanded clones from different subjects shared no identical CDR3 amino acid sequences, which suggests that TCR-beta repertoires were private in all groups.

cDNA was synthesized by template-switch 5'RACE using a primer with a 10-nucleotide random unique molecular identifier that tagged each TCR transcript. Over 180 million TCR-beta sequences, covering 15-18 subjects, were produced in each sequencing run. Total RNA was extracted with the RNeasy kit. The KAPA Real-time Library Amplification kit was used to amplify TCR-beta VDJ regions with primers for the TCR constant region and the 5'RACE anchor. Sample indexes and Illumina adaptors were added in a first PCR, after which library yield was increased in a second PCR. After Ampure bead purification, the roughly 650 bp TCR product was size-selected on a 2% E-gel SizeSelection system. Before pooling, library quality was checked on a Bioanalyzer, concentration was measured with Qubit, and libraries were quantified with the Kapa Library Quantification kit. An Illumina HiSeq 2500 sequenced the libraries paired-end 2 x 150 bp. To increase sequence diversity, about 25-31% phiX was spiked into each library pool. The paper's processing steps were these. The quality-filtered reads were processed with the UMI-based MiGEC pipeline, whose error correction step removed more than 85% of the raw TCR sequences. VDJ genes were aligned to IMGT germline references, and each clonotype was defined by a unique CDR3 amino acid sequence together with V-J genes. Clonal expansion, Shannon diversity and CDR3 relatedness were evaluated with VDJtools (CalcPairwiseDistances, ClusterSamples), while phylogenetic trees were built in CLCbio workbench. Clones with at least 8 unique UMIs were defined as expanded, with this threshold being based on coefficient-of-variation modelling across technical triplicates. TCRdb trimmed the raw reads at Q25, called clones with MiXCR and kept productive beta chains. Entries are consolidated by CDR3 protein sequence, retaining the most common genes and DNA. What appears here as the V and J calls and clone size reflects TCRdb's work, not the paper's. The sample table holds more than 70,000 distinct CDR3 sequences, of which 10% were seen once. The ten largest clones take up under 2% of the sample.

The clonotype comes from a man aged 35 to 55 in good health. Here the chain combines TRBV20-1 and TRBJ2-1, and possibly TRBD1, on 6 matching bases. Sequencing was done on a sample of PBMCs. The encoded CDR3 is CSARGTAKSYNEQFF. The DNA sequence is given as TGCAGTGCTAGAGGGACAGCCAAATCCTACAATGAGCAGTTCTTC.